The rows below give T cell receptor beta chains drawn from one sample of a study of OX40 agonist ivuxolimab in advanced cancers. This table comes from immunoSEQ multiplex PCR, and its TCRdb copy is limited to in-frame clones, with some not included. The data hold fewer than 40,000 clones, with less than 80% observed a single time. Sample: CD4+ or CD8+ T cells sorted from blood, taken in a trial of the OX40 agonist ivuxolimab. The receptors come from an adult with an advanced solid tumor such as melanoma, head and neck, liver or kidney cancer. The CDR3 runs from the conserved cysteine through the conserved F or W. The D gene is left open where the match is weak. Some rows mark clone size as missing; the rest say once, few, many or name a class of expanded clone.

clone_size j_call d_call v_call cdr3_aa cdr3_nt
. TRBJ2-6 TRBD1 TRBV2 CASSEQGAESGANVLTF TGTGCCAGCAGTGAGCAGGGGGCTGAATCTGGGGCCAACGTCCTGACTTTC
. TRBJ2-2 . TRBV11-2 CASSLSGTGELFF TGTGCCAGCAGCTTATCTGGGACCGGGGAGCTGTTTTTT
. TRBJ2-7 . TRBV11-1 CASSSLTYSYEQYF TGTGCCAGCAGCTCACTCACCTATTCCTACGAGCAGTACTTC
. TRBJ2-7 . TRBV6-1 CASSSFGAHSYEQYF TGTGCCAGCAGCTCGTTCGGGGCCCACTCCTACGAGCAGTACTTC
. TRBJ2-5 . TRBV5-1 CASSLVLQETQYF TGCGCCAGCAGCTTGGTTCTACAAGAGACCCAGTACTTC
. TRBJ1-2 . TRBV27 CASSLGQTYGYTF TGTGCCAGCAGTTTAGGACAGACCTATGGCTACACCTTC
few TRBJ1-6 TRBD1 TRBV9 CASSSRTGKYMSPLHF TGTGCCAGCAGCTCCCGGACAGGGAAGTACATGTCACCCCTCCACTTT
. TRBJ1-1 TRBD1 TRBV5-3 CARSSRDRLNEAFF TGTGCCAGAAGTTCCCGGGACAGATTGAATGAAGCTTTCTTT
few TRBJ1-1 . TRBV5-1 CASSLLGVGSTEAFF TGCGCCAGCAGCTTGCTCGGGGTAGGTAGCACTGAAGCTTTCTTT
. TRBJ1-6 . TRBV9 CASSAQGLTNSPLHF TGTGCCAGCAGCGCCCAGGGGCTAACTAATTCACCCCTCCACTTT
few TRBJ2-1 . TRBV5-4 CASSLDRAGYNEQFF TGTGCCAGCAGCTTGGACAGGGCGGGCTACAATGAGCAGTTCTTC
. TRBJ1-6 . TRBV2 CASSEAQGVDSPLHF TGTGCCAGCAGTGAAGCCCAGGGTGTTGATTCACCCCTCCACTTT